This T cell receptor (beta chain) was recorded in a study of cytomegalovirus exposure and HLA in healthy donors. Regarding the study as a whole: In a later analysis, specific HLA alleles were associated with over 15,000 TCR beta sequences at a 0.05 false discovery rate. Per published accounts, TCR beta sequences correctly predicted the HLA-A and HLA-B alleles of most subjects.

Remarks on this clone: What it recognizes is unknown.

PCR employed 60 Vbeta and 13 Jbeta primers. As originally analysed: Later, roughly 77 million unique TCR beta chains were counted in an analysis, and approximately 10 million of them were shared. Clones were sequenced by immunoSEQ multiplex PCR, and TCRdb holds only the in-frame ones, with some missing. Clonal size and the V and J genes are those of that table, whereas D and trimming came from the DNA. The table for this sample gives some 56,000 clones. The CDR3 extends over 16 amino acids. Germline V CDR1 and CDR2: MNHNS, SASEGT. V was clipped by 0 bases and J by 2 bases; unmatched bases: 2. Sequencing was carried out using PBMCs. This chain joins TRBV6-1 and TRBJ2-3; TRBD2 matches 10 bases. This clonotype was sampled from a woman in her thirties in good health and CMV-seropositive. This chain's CDR3 is CASSEASGGATDTQYF. The CDR3, as DNA: TGTGCCAGCAGTGAAGCCAGCGGGGGGGCCACAGATACGCAGTATTTT.